The present entry profiles one T cell receptor beta chain with its context. Its antigen is unknown. The junction and the germline gene differ at one end; a read error may be behind it. This entry is derived from a study of cytomegalovirus exposure and HLA in healthy donors. Use of 60 Vbeta and 13 Jbeta primers characterized the PCR. Generated by immunoSEQ multiplex PCR, the TCRdb table keeps only in-frame clones and is missing some. The sample lists about 170,000 clones; less than 80% were seen once. The CDR3 has 15 residues. Per germline, CDR1 KGHSH and CDR2 LQKENI. Study-wide results and caveats: TCR beta chains numbering some 160 were designated cytomegalovirus-associated. Trimming of TCR beta V- and J-genes showed a link, identified in a later analysis, to a missense DCLRE1C variant.

The sample comprised PBMCs. This sequence originates from a female donor in good health and CMV-seronegative. This chain uses TRBV18 with TRBJ2-6; D is possibly TRBD1 (5 bases). The CDR3 protein is CASSPRISGANGLTF. CDR3 in DNA: TGTGCCAGCTCACCCAGAATCTCTGGGGCCAACGGCCTGACTTTC.